This TCR beta chain emerged from a study of Tregs in tolerant kidney transplant recipients. Overall study results and limits: Biological reproducibility was not directly addressed, but technical replication error appeared minimal. Few patients were studied, so findings need validation in larger groups. Tregs expanded with activated donor B cells seemed most donor-specific.

Thawed PBMCs were FACS-sorted into unstimulated CD4+CD25+CD127- regulatory T cells, CD4+CD25- non-regulatory cells, CD4 and CD8 cells. The data were produced by immunoSEQ multiplex PCR, yet TCRdb's version contains in-frame clones alone and is incomplete. The sample has some 110,000 clones; approximately 90% are singletons. To note about this clone: Its target is unknown.

This CDR3 is 12 amino acids long. CDR1 is MNHNY, CDR2 SVGAGI, per germline (reference sequence). Trimming stripped 6 bases from V and 7 bases from J, with 10 bases between. V and J are TRBV6-6 and TRBJ2-1; D call uncertain. The sequence was obtained from a human donor in good health. What was sequenced was CD4+ T cells from blood. CDR3 DNA sequence: TGTGCCAGCAGATCCTCGGGTAATGAGCAGTTCTTC. It is translated as CASRSSGNEQFF.